The 11 T cell receptor beta chains given below trace back to one sample, sequenced in a study of blood T cell repertoires in COVID-19. Assay used: immunoSEQ multiplex PCR; TCRdb lists only in-frame clones, some missing. The sample has about 150,000 clones, 75% to 90% seen once; the top ten hold less than 5%. The specimen sequenced was PBMCs or T cells enriched from blood (not recorded which). These receptors all stem from a woman aged 40 to 50 who had been exposed to COVID-19.

This clone was seen a single time. The CDR3 sequence: CASSPSSTDTQYF. The CDR3 region has the DNA TGTGCCAGCAGCCCCTCGAGCACAGATACGCAGTATTTT. J is TRBJ2-3 and V is TRBV7-8; no reliable D call. The germline V gene has CDR1 SGHVS and CDR2 FQNEAQ. This CDR3 region has 13 residues. Trimming left V 5 bases short and J 0 bases short, with 6 bases between. Based on the CDR3 plus reference TRBV7-8 and TRBJ2-3, the full variable domain is GAGVSQSPRYKVAKRGQDVALRCDPISGHVSLFWYQQALGQGPEFLTYFQNEAQLDKSGLPSDRFFAERPEGSVSTLKIQRTQQEDSAVYLCASSPSSTDTQYFGPGTRLTVL.

The chain combines TRBV9 with TRBJ1-5; no clear D gene. CDR1 is SGDLS and CDR2 is YYNGEE in the germline V gene. CDR3 length equals 14 residues. V was pared by 2 bases and J by 9 bases, with 15 bases between. CDR3 DNA: TGTGCCAGCAGCGTCGGAGGCAACAGTCCGCCCCAGCATTTT. Its protein product is CASSVGGNSPPQHF.

This chain joins TRBV13 and TRBJ1-1; D is perhaps TRBD1 (5 bases). The V end was cut by 2 bases, the J end by 1 base, with 8 bases between. Germline assignment: CDR1 PRHDT and CDR2 FYEKMQ (reference sequence). The CDR3 is 14 residues long. DNA for the CDR3: TGTGCCAGCAGCTTAATGGGGCCGAACACTGAAGCTTTCTTT. Its translation: CASSLMGPNTEAFF.

The gene calls are TRBV3-1 (or the pseudogene TRBV3-2) and TRBJ2-5, with TRBD1 identical over 8 bases. Germline V CDR1 and CDR2: LGHDT, YNNKEL (reference sequence). The V segment lost 4 bases and the J segment 5 bases; nucleotides outside the gene matches: 6. The CDR3 runs to 14 residues. The CDR3 DNA reads as TGTGCCAGCAGCCCCGACAGGGGAAGGGAGACCCAGTACTTC. Its translation: CASSPDRGRETQYF.

Written as DNA, the CDR3 is TGTGCCAGCAGCCCCCACATGCTACTGACAGGGGCGAAAAGCTATGGCTACACCTTC. It specifies CASSPHMLLTGAKSYGYTF. The chain couples TRBV7-6 to TRBJ1-2; 8 bases are a match to TRBD1. CDR3 size: 19 residues. The ends lost 5 bases at V and 4 bases at J; junction bases unmatched: 21. Looked up from germline, CDR1 is SGHVS and CDR2 is FNYEAQ.

The chain couples TRBV4-3 to TRBJ2-2; D gene ambiguous. The germline V gene encodes CDR1 LGHNA and CDR2 YSLEER. The ends were cut back, 3 bases at V and 5 bases at J, with 4 bases in the middle. CDR3 length equals 12 residues. In nucleotides, the CDR3 is TGCGCCAGCAGCCATCTTACCGGGGAGCTGTTTTTT. It yields the protein CASSHLTGELFF.

The chain is built from TRBV6-4 and TRBJ2-6, with a weak D call TRBD2 (5 bases). This CDR3 comprises 16 residues. The V end lost 6 bases, the J end lost 0 bases, and 12 bases lay between the germline ends. CDR1 MRHNA and CDR2 SNTAGT come from the germline V gene. CDR3 in amino acids: CASSVSAGSGANVLTF. CDR3 DNA sequence: TGTGCCAGCAGCGTCTCCGCGGGCTCTGGGGCCAACGTCCTGACTTTC.

The chain links TRBV18 to TRBJ2-4; D gene ambiguous. There are 15 residues in the CDR3. Germline CDR1 is KGHSH and CDR2 is LQKENI. Trimming shortened V by 0 bases and J by 0 bases, and 6 bases separated the two germline ends. CDR3 bases: TGTGCCAGCTCACCACCTCCAGAAGCCAAAAACATTCAGTACTTC. Amino acid sequence: CASSPPPEAKNIQYF.

The chain employs TRBV7-2 and TRBJ1-2, with D perhaps matching TRBD1 (5 bases). The CDR3 runs to 16 residues. In germline, CDR1 is SGHTA, CDR2 FQGNSA. V was cut by 3 bases and J by 3 bases, with 17 bases left in between. Here the CDR3 DNA reads TGTGCCAGCAGCTTCGTCGTGGGGCGAATAGACTATGGCTACACCTTC. Translation gives CASSFVVGRIDYGYTF.

The J gene is TRBJ1-1, the V gene TRBV7-9; TRBD1 might be the D (6 bases). V was pared by 4 bases and J by 3 bases, with 12 bases between. CDR1 and CDR2 from the germline V gene are SEHNR and FQNEAQ (reference sequence). This CDR3 comprises 14 residues. The CDR3 sequence is CASSSYQGYTEAFF. The DNA for the CDR3 is TGTGCCAGCAGCTCATATCAGGGGTACACTGAAGCTTTCTTT.

This clone has only one observation. This chain connects TRBV5-4 to TRBJ2-7, with D perhaps matching TRBD2 (6 bases). The germline V gene encodes CDR1 SGHNT and CDR2 YYREEE (reference sequence). The CDR3 extends over 13 amino acids. V gave up 6 bases and J gave up 1 base, with 11 bases separating them. DNA of the CDR3: TGTGCCAGCAAGAGGGACTCATCCTACGAGCAGTACTTC. This sequence encodes CASKRDSSYEQYF.